What follows are 10 T cell receptor beta chains derived from one specimen sequenced in a study of cytomegalovirus exposure and HLA in healthy donors. Primers for the PCR totalled 60 Vbeta and 13 Jbeta. Assay used: immunoSEQ multiplex PCR; TCRdb lists only in-frame clones, some missing. The sample records 150,000 or so clones, 77% being singletons. Input material: PBMCs. The origin of the receptors is a woman in her twenties or thirties in good health and CMV-seronegative.

The chain joins TRBV2 to TRBJ1-1, with D hard to call. Germline CDR1 and CDR2: SNHLY and FYNNEI. CDR3 length: 13 residues. V lost 5 bases and J 1 base, leaving 8 bases between the germline ends. CDR3 amino acids: CASSSTENTEAFF. For the CDR3, the DNA is TGTGCCAGCAGTAGCACAGAGAACACTGAAGCTTTCTTT.

The chain uses TRBV5-1 and TRBJ2-1; D is perhaps TRBD2 (7 bases). CDR3 length: 15 amino acids. CDR1 is SGHRS, CDR2 YFSETQ, per germline. V was trimmed by 3 bases and J by 8 bases, leaving 18 bases between them. The chain's CDR3 is CASSYDAGGPDEQFF. CDR3 DNA: TGCGCCAGCAGCTACGATGCCGGGGGGCCGGATGAGCAGTTCTTC.

The chain uses TRBV4-1 and TRBJ2-7; TRBD1 might be the D (6 bases). Looked up from germline, CDR1 is MGHRA and CDR2 is YSYEKL. V was clipped by 2 bases and J by 3 bases, with 14 bases between them. CDR3 length equals 15 residues. CDR3 nucleotides: TGCGCCAGCAGCCAACCGGGACATAGTCGCTACGAGCAGTACTTC. Translating it yields CASSQPGHSRYEQYF.

In its sample, this clone was seen a few times. The V gene is TRBV6-6, the J gene TRBJ2-7, with a weak D call TRBD2 (5 bases). V was shortened by 5 bases and J by 1 base, with 9 bases between the two germline ends. This CDR3 comprises 13 residues. Germline V lookup: CDR1 MNHNY, CDR2 SVGAGI (reference sequence). The CDR3 coding sequence is TGTGCCAGCAGTCGGGATTTATCCTACGAGCAGTACTTC. This translates into CASSRDLSYEQYF.

The chain is built from TRBV19 and TRBJ2-7, with D possibly matching TRBD1 (6 bases). Germline assignment: CDR1 LNHDA and CDR2 SQIVND (reference sequence). The V gene lost 8 bases and the J gene lost 2 bases, with 13 bases spanning the gap. The CDR3 loop spans 13 amino acids. In nucleotides, the CDR3 is TGTGCCAGTTCGCCCCAGGGGCCCTACGAGCAGTACTTC. Amino acids: CASSPQGPYEQYF. Looking up the rest from reference TRBV19 and TRBJ2-7 gives the full variable domain: DGGITQSPKYLFRKEGQNVTLSCEQNLNHDAMYWYRQDPGQGLRLIYYSQIVNDFQKGDIAEGYSVSREKKESFPLTVTSAQKNPTAFYLCASSPQGPYEQYFGPGTRLTVT.

This chain connects TRBV19 to TRBJ1-1; tentative D call: TRBD1 (5 bases). This CDR3 region has 13 residues. Per the germline V gene, CDR1 is LNHDA and CDR2 is SQIVND (reference sequence). V gave up 5 bases and J gave up 3 bases, with 10 bases separating them. This chain's CDR3 is CASSGEGYTEAFF. Written as DNA, the CDR3 is TGTGCCAGTAGTGGGGAGGGGTACACTGAAGCTTTCTTT.

This rearrangement joins TRBV19 to TRBJ1-3; 9 nucleotides agree with TRBD1. The J segment lost 3 bases and the V segment lost 4 bases, leaving 4 bases of the junction unmatched. The CDR3 extends over 15 amino acids. The germline V gene encodes CDR1 LNHDA and CDR2 SQIVND (reference sequence). In DNA form, the CDR3 reads TGTGCCAGTAGTAGGGACAGGGAGCATGGAAACACCATATATTTT. Its protein product is CASSRDREHGNTIYF.

V gene TRBV19 combines with J gene TRBJ2-3; TRBD1 matches 7 bases. The V and J ends lost 5 bases and 6 bases, in that order; junction bases with no gene match: 5. Looked up from germline, CDR1 is LNHDA and CDR2 is SQIVND (reference sequence). The CDR3 is 13 amino acids. CDR3 nucleotide sequence: TGTGCCAGTAGTCGACAGGGTGGGGATACGCAGTATTTT. It encodes CASSRQGGDTQYF.

This clone was found a few times. CDR3 loop: CATTPDRASNYGYTF. The DNA of the CDR3 is TGTGCCACCACTCCCGACAGGGCCTCTAACTATGGCTACACCTTC. The chain carries TRBV10-3 and TRBJ1-2; 7 bases agree with TRBD1. The CDR3 totals 15 residues. From germline, CDR1 is ENHRY and CDR2 SYGVKD. V dropped 10 bases and J dropped 0; count of bases not matched to a gene: 11.

The V gene is TRBV5-1, the J gene TRBJ1-1; TRBD1 is a possible D gene (5 bases). This CDR3 contains 13 residues. Germline CDR1 SGHRS, CDR2 YFSETQ. V dropped 0 bases and J dropped 6 bases, with 9 bases sitting between them. CDR3 in DNA: TGCGCCAGCAGCTTGGAAAGGGGTGCTGAAGCTTTCTTT. Translation: CASSLERGAEAFF.